This T cell receptor (beta chain) stems from a study of T-cell memory formation after mild COVID-19. Study results and limitations: Second-wave clones that peaked on day 37 lacked confirmed SARS-CoV-2 specificity.

TCRdb processed the 5' RACE reads anew with MiXCR; each CDR3 protein has one entry. The sample contains roughly 150,000 distinct CDR3 sequences, more than 12% of which appear only once. This clonotype was found a few times. Its specificity is unknown. The V end lost 0 bases, the J end lost 3 bases, and 19 bases lay between the germline ends. Germline V gene data show CDR1 as SGHRS and CDR2 as YFSETQ. The CDR3 runs to 17 residues. The TCR was taken from an adult woman who had mild COVID-19 (a few samples of this study predate the infection). Cell type and time point are not known. The chain uses TRBV5-1 and TRBJ2-7; TRBD2 is a possible D gene (7 bases). The sequencing input was PBMCs or a T cell subset sorted from them (not recorded which). CDR3 sequence: CASSLEGHWEGIYEQYF. In nucleotides, the CDR3 is TGCGCCAGCAGCTTGGAGGGACATTGGGAGGGAATCTACGAGCAGTACTTC.